The 27 T cell receptor beta chains presented below share a single source sample, sequenced in a study of blood T cell repertoires in COVID-19. Assay used: immunoSEQ multiplex PCR; TCRdb lists only in-frame clones, some missing. The data show roughly 250,000 clones, about four fifths seen once. The specimen was peripheral blood. These receptors came from a woman aged 60-75 years with active or convalescent COVID-19.

V is TRBV30 and J is TRBJ1-1; 8 bases align to TRBD1. Germline lookup yields CDR1 GTSNPN and CDR2 SVGIG (reference sequence). The length of the CDR3 is 13 residues. Trimming took 8 bases from V and 4 from J; bases not matched to a gene: 9. The CDR3 nucleotides are TGTGCCCGACGAACAGGGGGTGGCACTGAAGCTTTCTTT. It is translated as CARRTGGGTEAFF.

The chain employs TRBV6-2 or TRBV6-3 and TRBJ1-5; D remains ambiguous. Trimming cost V 7 bases and J 3 bases, with 16 bases left between them. The CDR3 contains 15 residues. Germline CDR1 is MNHEY and CDR2 is SVGEGT. CDR3 residues: CASTPLGELNQPQHF. The CDR3 DNA is TGTGCCAGCACCCCTCTCGGGGAGCTCAATCAGCCCCAGCATTTT.

V and J are TRBV5-1 and TRBJ2-2; D is possibly TRBD1 (5 bases). Per germline, CDR1 SGHRS and CDR2 YFSETQ. This CDR3 region has 14 residues. V lost 0 bases and J 5 bases, leaving 8 bases between the germline ends. The CDR3, as DNA: TGCGCCAGCAGCTTGGTCCCAGGGACCGGGGAGCTGTTTTTT. Amino acid sequence: CASSLVPGTGELFF.

This rearrangement joins TRBV19 to TRBJ1-6; D is undetermined. The CDR3 length is 17 residues. V lost 1 base and J lost 10, with 20 bases in between. CDR1 is LNHDA and CDR2 is SQIVND in the germline V gene (reference sequence). The CDR3 DNA follows: TGTGCCAGTAGTATAGTGTCGGCAGCAGGCCCTGGCTCACCCCTCCACTTT. This encodes CASSIVSAAGPGSPLHF.

Concerning this clone itself: Within the sample, other DNA sequences also encode this same CDR3. The chain has TRBV7-2 and TRBJ2-5; tentatively, D is TRBD2 (7 bases). CDR1 SGHTA and CDR2 FQGNSA come from the germline V gene. The length of the CDR3 is 15 residues. Trimming took off 1 base at V and 1 base at J, with 10 bases between the two ends. The CDR3 protein is CASSLGGGLQETQYF. The CDR3 DNA follows: TGTGCCAGCAGCTTAGGGGGGGGCCTCCAAGAGACCCAGTACTTC. Full variable domain (remainder filled in from reference TRBV7-2 and TRBJ2-5): GAGVSQSPSNKVTEKGKDVELRCDPISGHTALYWYRQSLGQGLEFLIYFQGNSAPDKSGLPSDRFSAERTGGSVSTLTIQRTQQEDSAVYLCASSLGGGLQETQYFGPGTRLLVL.

The V gene is TRBV5-1, the J gene TRBJ1-3; no definite D call. The V gene's germline CDR1 is SGHRS and CDR2 YFSETQ. V lost 0 bases and J 0 bases, leaving 13 bases between the germline ends. The CDR3 sequence is 17 residues long. Here the CDR3 DNA reads TGCGCCAGCAGCTTGGCTTTGGCGGGCACCTCTGGAAACACCATATATTTT. It translates to CASSLALAGTSGNTIYF. Full variable domain (remainder filled in from reference TRBV5-1 and TRBJ1-3): KAGVTQTPRYLIKTRGQQVTLSCSPISGHRSVSWYQQTPGQGLQFLFEYFSETQRNKGNFPGRFSGRQFSNSRSEMNVSTLELGDSALYLCASSLALAGTSGNTIYFGEGSWLTVV.

V usage is TRBV5-4 and J usage is TRBJ2-2, with D possibly TRBD2 on 6 matching bases. Germline lookup yields CDR1 SGHNT and CDR2 YYREEE (reference sequence). V gave up 4 bases and J gave up 4 bases, with 17 bases separating them. The CDR3 covers 16 residues. CDR3 bases: TGTGCCAGCAGCCACCTGACTAGTCCGACCACCGGGGAGCTGTTTTTT. Its translation is CASSHLTSPTTGELFF. The variable domain in full, completed from reference TRBV5-4 and TRBJ2-2, reads ETGVTQSPTHLIKTRGQQVTLRCSSQSGHNTVSWYQQALGQGPQFIFQYYREEENGRGNFPPRFSGLQFPNYSSELNVNALELDDSALYLCASSHLTSPTTGELFFGEGSRLTVL.

This chain links TRBV28 with TRBJ1-6; D call uncertain. This CDR3 contains 13 residues. V was pared by 1 base and J by 7 bases, with 5 bases between. Germline V gives CDR1 MDHEN, CDR2 SYDVKM. The CDR3, as DNA: TGTGCCAGCAGTTTATACCGGAATTCACCCCTCCACTTT. Residues: CASSLYRNSPLHF.

The chain employs TRBV11-3 and TRBJ2-1; TRBD2 aligns across 8 bases. J was trimmed by 0 bases and V by 6 bases; bases with no gene match: 7. The CDR3 is made up of 16 amino acids. From germline, CDR1 is SGHNT and CDR2 YENEEA. The CDR3 spells CASSLAGASSYNEQFF. Written as DNA, the CDR3 is TGTGCCAGCAGTCTAGCGGGCGCGAGCTCCTACAATGAGCAGTTCTTC.

This chain links TRBV4-1 with TRBJ1-1; 7 nucleotides align to TRBD1. This CDR3 is built from 17 residues. J was trimmed by 0 bases and V by 3 bases; bases with no gene match: 10. CDR1 is MGHRA, CDR2 YSYEKL, per germline. Written as DNA, the CDR3 is TGCGCCAGCAGCCAGACTGGGACAGCACGTATGAACACTGAAGCTTTCTTT. Encoded protein: CASSQTGTARMNTEAFF.

V and J are TRBV11-3 and TRBJ2-3; D is possibly TRBD2 (5 bases). This CDR3 region has 14 residues. Trimming stripped 1 base from V and 6 bases from J, with 11 bases between. In germline, CDR1 is SGHNT, CDR2 YENEEA. The CDR3, as DNA: TGTGCCAGCAGCTTAGGTTGGGCGGGTGATACGCAGTATTTT. Translation gives CASSLGWAGDTQYF.

J is TRBJ2-3 and V is TRBV29-1, with D unclear. In germline, CDR1 is SQVTM, CDR2 ANQGSEA. V lost 7 bases and J 1 base, leaving 9 bases between the germline ends. The CDR3 contains 12 residues. CDR3 nucleotide sequence: TGCAGCGCAGACACCGGCACAGATACGCAGTATTTT. Translating gives CSADTGTDTQYF.

The gene calls are TRBV7-2 and TRBJ1-2; the D is unclear. This CDR3 has 17 amino acids. Germline CDR1 reads SGHTA; CDR2 reads FQGNSA. V was trimmed by 1 base and J by 3 bases, leaving 18 bases between them. For the CDR3, the DNA is TGTGCCAGCAGCTTAGAAAGCTGGCTCCCCCGGGACTATGGCTACACCTTC. It translates to CASSLESWLPRDYGYTF.

The CDR3 nucleotides are TGTGCCAGCAGCTTATGGGGACAGGATTATGGCTACACCTTC. Translated, it gives CASSLWGQDYGYTF. The chain couples TRBV7-9 to TRBJ1-2; 8 bases line up with TRBD1. This CDR3 spans 14 amino acids. V trimming: 2 bases; J trimming: 5 bases; junction bases outside the gene matches: 4. CDR1 SEHNR and CDR2 FQNEAQ come from the germline V gene (reference sequence).

This chain connects TRBV7-9 to TRBJ1-1, with 7 positions matching TRBD1. Germline V CDR1 and CDR2: SEHNR, FQNEAQ (reference sequence). V lost 2 bases, J lost 4 bases, and 4 bases stayed unmatched. The CDR3 runs 14 residues. This CDR3 is CASSLTRQGTEAFF. CDR3 coding DNA: TGTGCCAGCAGCTTAACCCGACAGGGCACTGAAGCTTTCTTT.

This chain links TRBV5-1 with TRBJ1-5, with TRBD1 as a possible D gene (5 bases). The CDR3 contains 14 residues. Trimming stripped 0 bases from V and 5 bases from J, with 9 bases between. Germline loops: CDR1 SGHRS, CDR2 YFSETQ. This CDR3 is CASSLDRPDQPQHF. The DNA of the CDR3 is TGCGCCAGCAGCTTGGACAGGCCGGATCAGCCCCAGCATTTT. Filled out from reference TRBV5-1 and TRBJ1-5, the complete variable domain reads KAGVTQTPRYLIKTRGQQVTLSCSPISGHRSVSWYQQTPGQGLQFLFEYFSETQRNKGNFPGRFSGRQFSNSRSEMNVSTLELGDSALYLCASSLDRPDQPQHFGDGTRLSIL.

The rearrangement joins TRBV7-6 to TRBJ1-4; 8 nucleotides match TRBD1. The CDR3 contains 19 residues. With V trimmed by 1 base and J by 6 bases, 16 bases remained unmatched. Germline V gene lookup returns CDR1 SGHVS and CDR2 FNYEAQ. The CDR3 loop reads CASSLDWVTGAGVDEKLFF. DNA for the CDR3: TGTGCCAGCAGCTTAGATTGGGTGACAGGGGCAGGCGTGGATGAAAAACTGTTTTTT.

The chain couples TRBV6-6 to TRBJ2-7, with D perhaps matching TRBD1 (7 bases). CDR1 MNHNY and CDR2 SVGAGI come from the germline V gene (reference sequence). The CDR3 is made up of 18 amino acids. V was trimmed by 6 bases and J by 0 bases, leaving 24 bases between them. The CDR3 nucleotides read TGTGCCAGCAGACGAGAGGGGCAGGGGGACTTCTTCTCCTACGAGCAGTACTTC. Protein sequence: CASRREGQGDFFSYEQYF.

V usage is TRBV10-3 and J usage is TRBJ2-3; D perhaps matches TRBD2 (5 bases). Germline CDR1 is ENHRY and CDR2 is SYGVKD. Trimming stripped 5 bases from V and 2 bases from J, with 14 bases between. This CDR3 has 15 residues. Written as DNA, the CDR3 is TGTGCCATCAGTTTTGAACGGAGGAACACAGATACGCAGTATTTT. It encodes CAISFERRNTDTQYF.

V and J are TRBV18 and TRBJ2-2, with 11 bases lining up with TRBD1. Per germline, CDR1 KGHSH and CDR2 LQKENI. This CDR3 comprises 16 residues. With V trimmed by 5 bases and J by 5 bases, 7 bases remained unmatched. CDR3 DNA sequence: TGTGCCAGCTCAACTTCCGGGACAGGGGGAACCGGGGAGCTGTTTTTT. Protein: CASSTSGTGGTGELFF.

CDR3 protein: CASSLGQFLNTEAFF. CDR3 nucleotide sequence: TGTGCCAGCAGTCTTGGTCAGTTTTTGAACACTGAAGCTTTCTTT. The chain uses TRBV9 and TRBJ1-1, with D unresolved. This CDR3 region has 15 residues. The germline V gene encodes CDR1 SGDLS and CDR2 YYNGEE. Trimming shortened V by 5 bases and J by 0 bases, and 14 bases separated the two germline ends.

This clone showed up just a few times. The CDR3 loop reads CASSSTQVGYGYTF. In DNA form, the CDR3 reads TGCGCCAGCAGCTCCACGCAGGTCGGCTATGGCTACACCTTC. The V call is TRBV5-1, the J call TRBJ1-2; D is unclear. Germline lookup yields CDR1 SGHRS and CDR2 YFSETQ. V shed 3 bases and J shed 4 bases, with 13 bases lying between them. The CDR3 is made up of 14 amino acids.

The chain links TRBV7-2 to TRBJ2-5; TRBD2 matches at 7 bases. The length of the CDR3 is 16 residues. V was clipped by 1 base and J by 5 bases; unmatched bases: 10. Looked up from germline, CDR1 is SGHTA and CDR2 is FQGNSA. The CDR3 DNA reads TGTGCCAGCAGCTTAGACCCGGGGGGAGGTAGCGAGACCCAGTACTTC. Translation gives CASSLDPGGGSETQYF.

The chain joins TRBV27 to TRBJ1-3; D not certain. V lost 2 bases to trimming and J lost 0 bases, with 8 bases between them. Germline V gives CDR1 MNHEY, CDR2 SMNVEV (reference sequence). This CDR3 has 15 residues. The DNA for the CDR3 is TGTGCCAGCAGTTTAACTGCTCACTCTGGAAACACCATATATTTT. Its protein is CASSLTAHSGNTIYF.

This chain connects TRBV4-1 to TRBJ2-3; 9 bases match TRBD2. Per germline, CDR1 MGHRA and CDR2 YSYEKL. J lost 2 bases, V lost 4 bases, and 13 bases had no gene match. CDR3 length: 18 amino acids. The CDR3: CASSPAQLAGALTDTQYF. In DNA, the CDR3 is TGCGCCAGCAGCCCTGCTCAATTAGCGGGGGCCCTCACAGATACGCAGTATTTT.

The rearrangement joins TRBV7-8 to TRBJ1-2; D remains ambiguous. The V end was cut by 1 base, the J end by 6 bases, with 9 bases between. This CDR3 is 13 amino acids long. Germline V lookup: CDR1 SGHVS, CDR2 FQNEAQ. The chain's CDR3 is CASSLDYVDGYTF. DNA of the CDR3: TGTGCCAGCAGCTTAGATTACGTAGATGGCTACACCTTC.

This clone was observed a few times. The chain uses TRBV3-1 (or the pseudogene TRBV3-2) and TRBJ2-3; 12 bases agree with TRBD2. V lost 4 bases, J lost 7 bases, and 15 bases stayed unmatched. Germline V gene lookup returns CDR1 LGHDT and CDR2 YNNKEL (reference sequence). This CDR3 is 18 amino acids long. Here the CDR3 reads CASSPQVTLAGGLYTQYF. In DNA form, the CDR3 reads TGTGCCAGCAGCCCCCAAGTGACCCTAGCGGGGGGGCTGTATACGCAGTATTTT.